A single sample is the source of the 27 T cell receptor beta chains below, sequenced in a study of human T cells and chemical hapten exposure. Time point in this sample: pre-sensitization, week 0. This sample's treatment: therapeutic diphenylcyclopropenone sensitization with weekly scalp DPC. One entry per CDR3 protein, called by TCRdb with MiXCR from the RACE reads. The sample holds some 90,000 distinct CDR3 sequences; 6.5% to 10% are singletons and the top ten take 2% to 3%. Material: whole blood, obtained in connection with sensitization to the hapten diphenylcyclopropenone (DPC). These receptors all come from a man aged 40-49 years with alopecia areata. Some clones in this sample may be carry-over from other donors' samples.

Remarks on this clonotype: One end of the junction does not line up with germline, which may come from a read error. The chain employs TRBV7-2 and TRBJ2-1; 8 bases are a match to TRBD1. CDR3 length: 14 residues. Germline V gives CDR1 SGHTA, CDR2 FQGNSA. The CDR3 loop reads CASCSGGADNKQFF. The CDR3 DNA reads TGTGCCAGTTGCTCAGGGGGCGCTGACAATAAGCAGTTCTTC.

The V gene is TRBV4-3, the J gene TRBJ2-1; D is perhaps TRBD2 (6 bases). V dropped 0 bases and J dropped 4 bases, with 10 bases sitting between them. Looked up from germline, CDR1 is LGHNA and CDR2 is YSLEER. CDR3 length: 15 residues. CDR3: CASSQDPSEYNEQFF. CDR3 DNA: TGCGCCAGCAGCCAAGACCCTAGCGAGTACAATGAGCAGTTCTTC.

Turning to this clonotype: This could be a read error, since a much larger clone is one nucleotide away. This rearrangement joins TRBV7-9 to TRBJ2-4, with D perhaps assigned TRBD1 or TRBD2 (5 bases each). The CDR3 sequence is 16 residues long. Germline CDR1 reads SEHNR; CDR2 reads FQNEAQ (reference sequence). This CDR3 is CASSLVGELAKYIQYF. In DNA form, the CDR3 reads TGTGCCAGCAGCTTAGTGGGGGAGCTAGCCAAATACATTCAGTACTTC.

The chain combines TRBV13 with TRBJ2-2; 8 nucleotides agree with TRBD2. This CDR3 spans 16 amino acids. V lost 2 bases and J lost 4; bases outside the gene matches: 6. Germline CDR1 reads PRHDT; CDR2 reads FYEKMQ (reference sequence). The CDR3 coding sequence is TGTGCCAGCAGCTTAAAGACGGGAGGGCTCACCGGGGAGCTGTTTTTT. Protein sequence: CASSLKTGGLTGELFF.

This clonotype appeared a few times. V and J are TRBV20-1 and TRBJ2-3; TRBD2 matches at 8 bases. The J segment lost 6 bases and the V segment lost 6 bases, leaving 11 bases of the junction unmatched. CDR1 and CDR2 from the germline V gene are DFQATT and SNEGSKA (reference sequence). This CDR3 is 14 amino acids long. Here the CDR3 reads CSATKSGRSDTQYF. CDR3 nucleotide sequence: TGCAGTGCCACGAAGAGCGGGAGAAGTGATACGCAGTATTTT.

The chain joins TRBV6-2 or TRBV6-3 to TRBJ2-6; 9 bases are shared with TRBD1. The CDR3 spans 16 residues. CDR1 is MNHEY, CDR2 SVGEGT, per germline. V lost 4 bases and J lost 3; bases outside the gene matches: 4. The CDR3 nucleotides read TGTGCCAGCAGTTCGACAGGGGGTGATGGGGCCAACGTCCTGACTTTC. It codes for CASSSTGGDGANVLTF.

This clonotype was counted many times. V is TRBV10-3 and J is TRBJ2-3; 8 bases line up with TRBD2. The ends lost 8 bases at V and 5 bases at J; junction bases unmatched: 12. The CDR3 contains 15 residues. CDR1 and CDR2 from the germline V gene are ENHRY and SYGVKD. CDR3 coding DNA: TGTGCCATCCAAAGTTTCAGCGGGAGATTAGATACGCAGTATTTT. It encodes CAIQSFSGRLDTQYF.

The gene calls are TRBV30 and TRBJ2-7; D is perhaps TRBD2 (5 bases). The CDR3 has 16 amino acids. V was shortened by 5 bases and J by 2 bases, with 22 bases between the two germline ends. CDR1 and CDR2 (germline): GTSNPN, SVGIG (reference sequence). CDR3 sequence reads: CAWGGPYGRFPYEQYF. In DNA, the CDR3 is TGTGCCTGGGGAGGCCCCTACGGTAGATTCCCCTACGAGCAGTACTTC.

This clonotype was seen a handful of times. The chain combines TRBV5-4 with TRBJ2-5, with D hard to call. V was pared by 0 bases and J by 1 base, with 4 bases between. The CDR3 runs to 13 residues. Per the germline V gene, CDR1 is SGHNT and CDR2 is YYREEE (reference sequence). In DNA, the CDR3 is TGTGCCAGCAGCTTGGAGGTCCAAGAGACCCAGTACTTC. Translation gives CASSLEVQETQYF.

The table lists this clonotype with a few counts. The chain employs TRBV10-3 and TRBJ2-7, with a tentative D call TRBD1 (5 bases). CDR3 length: 13 residues. V dropped 6 bases and J dropped 0 bases, with 9 bases sitting between them. CDR1 is ENHRY, CDR2 SYGVKD, per germline. The chain's CDR3 is CAIRAQGSYEQYF. The CDR3 DNA sequence: TGTGCCATCAGGGCGCAGGGCTCCTACGAGCAGTACTTC.

This clonotype appeared many times. The J gene is TRBJ2-2, the V gene TRBV20-1; 10 bases match TRBD1. Germline V gene sequence: CDR1 DFQATT, CDR2 SNEGSKA (reference sequence). The CDR3 totals 15 residues. The junction had 8 bases not matched to a gene; V was cut back by 5 bases and J by 5 bases. The CDR3 nucleotides read TGCAGTGCTCCGGGACAGGGGCTGAGGACCGGGGAGCTGTTTTTT. This sequence encodes CSAPGQGLRTGELFF.

The chain uses TRBV9 and TRBJ1-1; D call uncertain. Trimming cost V 4 bases and J 0 bases, with 13 bases left between them. Germline V gene lookup returns CDR1 SGDLS and CDR2 YYNGEE. This CDR3 has 15 residues. The chain's CDR3 is CASSPQVILNTEAFF. As DNA, the CDR3 is TGTGCCAGCAGCCCCCAGGTGATATTGAACACTGAAGCTTTCTTT.

The chain recombines TRBV10-3 with TRBJ2-1; D might be TRBD1 (6 bases). CDR1 and CDR2 (germline): ENHRY, SYGVKD. This CDR3 spans 16 amino acids. V was trimmed by 10 bases and J by 5 bases, leaving 24 bases between them. DNA for the CDR3: TGTGCCAGTCAAGACCAGGGGTCCAAGGGCCACAATGAGCAGTTCTTC. Translating it yields CASQDQGSKGHNEQFF.

This clonotype has a handful of counts. The chain joins TRBV28 to TRBJ2-3; TRBD2 matches at 7 bases. Germline-derived CDR1 and CDR2 are MDHEN and SYDVKM. The V gene end was trimmed by 6 bases and the J gene end by 3 bases; junction bases not matched to a gene: 12. CDR3 length: 16 amino acids. CDR3 sequence (DNA): TGTGCCAGCAGCCGCGCCGCGCGGGAGTCTACAGATACGCAGTATTTT. This codes for CASSRAARESTDTQYF.

This clonotype has more than one count but fewer than ten. The chain couples TRBV21-1 to TRBJ2-7; no check of the table's D call, TRBD2, against the DNA was made. TRBV21-1 represents a pseudogene. The CDR3 spans 14 residues. The CDR3 sequence is CASNHSGNSYEQYV. CDR3 in DNA: TGTGCCAGCAACCATAGCGGGAACTCCTACGAGCAGTACGTC.

This clonotype was picked up a small number of times. The J gene is TRBJ2-5, the V gene TRBV5-6, with TRBD2 as a possible D gene (5 bases). The CDR3 runs 14 residues. Trimming removed 4 bases at V and 2 bases at J, with 12 bases between. Germline loops: CDR1 SGHDT, CDR2 YYEEEE. In DNA, the CDR3 is TGTGCCAGCAGCGCCGGGGTGGATCAAGAGACCCAGTACTTC. Translated: CASSAGVDQETQYF.

This clonotype has just a few counts. The chain links TRBV6-5 to TRBJ2-5; tentatively, D is TRBD1 (6 bases). CDR1 is MNHEY and CDR2 is SVGAGI in the germline V gene. V was clipped by 2 bases and J by 7 bases, with 8 bases between them. This CDR3 is 12 amino acids long. CDR3 loop: CASSYGTSTQYF. The DNA for the CDR3 is TGTGCCAGCAGTTACGGGACATCGACCCAGTACTTC.

This clonotype was detected ten times or more. This CDR3 is CASSYALSYEQYV. Here the CDR3 DNA reads TGTGCCAGCAGTTATGCACTGTCCTACGAGCAGTACGTC. This chain uses TRBV12-3 or TRBV12-4 with TRBJ2-7, with D unresolved. Trimming pared 4 bases from V and 1 base from J, leaving 8 bases between. CDR3 length: 13 residues.

This clonotype was recorded many times. The rearrangement uses TRBV20-1 and TRBJ2-1; D uncertain. Germline CDR1 DFQATT, CDR2 SNEGSKA (reference sequence). Trimming cost V 5 bases and J 0 bases, with 11 bases left between them. The CDR3 extends over 14 amino acids. The chain's CDR3 is CSAAGLGSYNEQFF. The DNA for the CDR3 is TGCAGTGCTGCAGGTCTGGGCTCCTACAATGAGCAGTTCTTC.

In this sample, this clonotype turned up a few times. The chain recombines TRBV5-6 with TRBJ1-1, with D possibly TRBD1 on 6 matching bases. This CDR3 has 15 residues. The V gene lost 0 bases and the J gene lost 4 bases, with 13 bases spanning the gap. CDR1 is SGHDT, CDR2 YYEEEE, per germline. The CDR3 DNA sequence: TGTGCCAGCAGCTTGGTCGGGGGCCGGGGCACTGAAGCTTTCTTT. This encodes CASSLVGGRGTEAFF.

A few counts support this clonotype. The V gene is TRBV20-1, the J gene TRBJ2-7; 11 bases line up with TRBD2. The V segment lost 5 bases and the J segment 2 bases; nucleotides outside the gene matches: 8. In germline, CDR1 is DFQATT, CDR2 SNEGSKA (reference sequence). The CDR3 has 15 residues. CDR3 DNA: TGCAGTGCTCCCGGGACTAGCGGAATAACCTACGAGCAGTACTTC. Amino acids: CSAPGTSGITYEQYF.

This clonotype was counted only a few times. This chain connects TRBV7-9 to TRBJ2-3, with 8 positions matching TRBD2. This CDR3 region has 14 residues. The germline V gene has CDR1 SEHNR and CDR2 FQNEAQ (reference sequence). Trimming removed 3 bases from V and 6 bases from J; junction bases left unmatched: 5. This chain's CDR3 is CASSFGTSYDTQYF. The CDR3 DNA follows: TGTGCCAGCAGCTTCGGGACTAGTTATGATACGCAGTATTTT.

In its sample, this clonotype was seen a few times. An end of the junction differs from the germline gene, which may be a read error. The chain has TRBV7-8 and TRBJ2-3; 12 bases match TRBD2. Germline CDR1 and CDR2: SGHVS and FQNEAQ. CDR3 length: 15 amino acids. CDR3 DNA sequence: TGTGCCAGCCGCTTGACTAGCGGGAGATCCGATACGCAGTATTTT. Encoded protein: CASRLTSGRSDTQYF.

There are a few counts of this clonotype. The chain's CDR3 is CASSPGTGVEQYV. DNA of the CDR3: TGTGCCAGCAGTCCCGGGACAGGGGTCGAGCAGTACGTC. The V gene is TRBV6-5, the J gene TRBJ2-7, with TRBD1 matching over 10 bases. The CDR3 extends over 13 amino acids. Germline V CDR1 and CDR2: MNHEY, SVGAGI. The J segment lost 6 bases and the V segment lost 5 bases, leaving 4 bases of the junction unmatched.

This clonotype appeared many times. The chain is built from TRBV7-2 and TRBJ1-3; TRBD1 matches 8 bases. This CDR3 comprises 14 residues. Germline values: CDR1 SGHTA, CDR2 FQGNSA. Trimming cost V 4 bases and J 3 bases; bases outside gene matches: 2. CDR3 sequence (DNA): TGTGCCAGCAGCTATGGACAGGGTGGAAACACCATATATTTT. It specifies CASSYGQGGNTIYF.

This clonotype has more than one count but fewer than ten. The gene calls are TRBV7-2 and TRBJ2-2, with unresolved D. Germline CDR1 is SGHTA and CDR2 is FQGNSA. V gave up 4 bases and J gave up 6 bases, with 9 bases separating them. The CDR3 has 13 residues. The CDR3 region is CASSSIWAGELFF. CDR3 nucleotides: TGTGCCAGCAGCTCAATCTGGGCCGGGGAGCTGTTTTTT.

In its sample, this clonotype was seen many times. The genes are TRBV7-9 and TRBJ2-7, with D possibly matching TRBD1 (6 bases). V was pared by 7 bases and J by 3 bases, with 25 bases between. Germline V gene sequence: CDR1 SEHNR, CDR2 FQNEAQ (reference sequence). This CDR3 contains 17 residues. CDR3 DNA: TGTGCCAGCACTAAGAATATAGGGCAGGGGACCGACTACGAGCAGTACTTC. Protein product: CASTKNIGQGTDYEQYF.